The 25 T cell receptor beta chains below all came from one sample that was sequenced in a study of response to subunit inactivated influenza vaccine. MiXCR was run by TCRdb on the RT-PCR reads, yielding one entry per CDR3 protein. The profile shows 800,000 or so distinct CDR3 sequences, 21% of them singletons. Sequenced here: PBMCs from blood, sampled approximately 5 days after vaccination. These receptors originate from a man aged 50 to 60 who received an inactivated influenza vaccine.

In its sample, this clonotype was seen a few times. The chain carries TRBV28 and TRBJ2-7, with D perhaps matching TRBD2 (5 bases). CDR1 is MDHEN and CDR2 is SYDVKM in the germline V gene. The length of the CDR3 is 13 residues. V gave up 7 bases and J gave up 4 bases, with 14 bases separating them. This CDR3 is CASNRAAQYEQYF. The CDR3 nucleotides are TGTGCCAGCAATAGAGCGGCTCAATACGAGCAGTACTTC.

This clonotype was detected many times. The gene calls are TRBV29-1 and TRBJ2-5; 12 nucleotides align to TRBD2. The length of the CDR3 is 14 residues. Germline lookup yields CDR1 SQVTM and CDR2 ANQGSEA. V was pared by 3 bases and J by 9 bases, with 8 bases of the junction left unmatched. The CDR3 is CSVEDGLAGRPQYF. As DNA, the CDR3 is TGCAGCGTTGAGGACGGACTAGCGGGAAGGCCCCAGTACTTC.

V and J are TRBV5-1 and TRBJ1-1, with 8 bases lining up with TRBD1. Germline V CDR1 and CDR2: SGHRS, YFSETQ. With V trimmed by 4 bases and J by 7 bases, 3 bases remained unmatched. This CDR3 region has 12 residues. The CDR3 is CASSGDRGEAFF. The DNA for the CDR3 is TGCGCCAGCAGCGGAGACAGGGGTGAAGCTTTCTTT.

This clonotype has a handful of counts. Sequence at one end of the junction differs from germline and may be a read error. CDR3 region: CSARGGTSVSLF. The CDR3 DNA sequence: TGCAGTGCTAGAGGCGGGACTAGCGTTTCCCTTTTT. V usage is TRBV20-1 and J usage is TRBJ2-3, with TRBD2 matching 10 bases. The germline CDR1 and CDR2 sequences are DFQATT and SNEGSKA (reference sequence). The CDR3 sequence is 12 residues long.

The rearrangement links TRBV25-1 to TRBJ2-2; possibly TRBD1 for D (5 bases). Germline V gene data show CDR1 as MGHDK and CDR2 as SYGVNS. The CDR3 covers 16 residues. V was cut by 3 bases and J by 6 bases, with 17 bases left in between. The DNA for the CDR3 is TGTGCCAGCAGTGACGCCGTCCAGGGTTATCCCGGGGAGCTGTTTTTT. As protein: CASSDAVQGYPGELFF.

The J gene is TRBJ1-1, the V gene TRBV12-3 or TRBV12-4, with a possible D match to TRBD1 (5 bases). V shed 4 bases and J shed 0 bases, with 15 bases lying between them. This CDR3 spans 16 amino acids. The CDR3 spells CASSSGGTVMNTEAFF. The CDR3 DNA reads TGTGCCAGCAGTTCCGGGGGGACGGTAATGAACACTGAAGCTTTCTTT.

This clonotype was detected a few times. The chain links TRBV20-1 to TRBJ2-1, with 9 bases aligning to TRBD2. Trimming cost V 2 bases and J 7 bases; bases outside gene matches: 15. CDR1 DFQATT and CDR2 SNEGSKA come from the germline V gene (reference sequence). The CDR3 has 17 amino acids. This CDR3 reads CSARRLGGGEVGNEQFF. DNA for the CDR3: TGCAGTGCTAGAAGGTTGGGCGGGGGGGAGGTAGGGAATGAGCAGTTCTTC.

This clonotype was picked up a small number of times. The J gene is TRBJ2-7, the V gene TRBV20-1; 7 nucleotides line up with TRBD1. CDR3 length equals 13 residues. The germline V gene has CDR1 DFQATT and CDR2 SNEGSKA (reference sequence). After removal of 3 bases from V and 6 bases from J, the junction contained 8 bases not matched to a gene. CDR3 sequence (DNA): TGCAGTGCTAGGCTGACAGGGCGGGTCGAGCAGTACTTC. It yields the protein CSARLTGRVEQYF.

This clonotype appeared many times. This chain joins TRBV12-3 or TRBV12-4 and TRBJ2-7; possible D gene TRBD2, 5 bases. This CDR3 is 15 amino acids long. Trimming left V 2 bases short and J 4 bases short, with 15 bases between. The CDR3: CASSLKLAALYEQYF. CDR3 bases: TGTGCCAGCAGTTTAAAGCTAGCAGCCCTTTACGAGCAGTACTTC.

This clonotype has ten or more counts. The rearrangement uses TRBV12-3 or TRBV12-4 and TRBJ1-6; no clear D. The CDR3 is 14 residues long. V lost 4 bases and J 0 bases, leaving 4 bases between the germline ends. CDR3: CASSWSSYNSPLHF. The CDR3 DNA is TGTGCCAGCAGTTGGAGCTCCTATAATTCACCCCTCCACTTT.

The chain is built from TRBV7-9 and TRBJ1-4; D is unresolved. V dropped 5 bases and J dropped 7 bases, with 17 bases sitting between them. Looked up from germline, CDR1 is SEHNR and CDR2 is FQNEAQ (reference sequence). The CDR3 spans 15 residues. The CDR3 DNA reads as TGTGCCAGCAGCCATCCTGTAAGGACGAGTGAAAAACTGTTTTTT. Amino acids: CASSHPVRTSEKLFF.

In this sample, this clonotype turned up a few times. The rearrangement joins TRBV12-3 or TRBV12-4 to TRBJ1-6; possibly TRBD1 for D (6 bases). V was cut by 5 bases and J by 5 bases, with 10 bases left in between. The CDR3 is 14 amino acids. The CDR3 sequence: CASSTGSDNSPLHF. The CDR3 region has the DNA TGTGCCAGCAGTACAGGGTCCGATAATTCACCCCTCCACTTT.

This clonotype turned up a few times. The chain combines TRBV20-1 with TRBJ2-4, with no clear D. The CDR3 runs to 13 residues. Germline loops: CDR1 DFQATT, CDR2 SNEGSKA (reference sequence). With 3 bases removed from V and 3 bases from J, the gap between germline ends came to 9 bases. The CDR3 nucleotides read TGCAGTGCTAGCCCCGACCACAAAAACATTCAGTACTTC. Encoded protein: CSASPDHKNIQYF.

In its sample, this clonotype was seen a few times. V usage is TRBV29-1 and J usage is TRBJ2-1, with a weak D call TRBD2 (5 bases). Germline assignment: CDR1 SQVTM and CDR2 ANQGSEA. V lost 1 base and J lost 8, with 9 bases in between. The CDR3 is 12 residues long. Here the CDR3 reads CSVEGLAHEQFF. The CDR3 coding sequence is TGCAGCGTTGAAGGGCTAGCCCATGAGCAGTTCTTC.

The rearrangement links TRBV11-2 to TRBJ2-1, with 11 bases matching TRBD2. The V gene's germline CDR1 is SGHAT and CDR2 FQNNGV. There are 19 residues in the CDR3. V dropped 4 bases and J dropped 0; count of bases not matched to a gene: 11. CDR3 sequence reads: CASSSVGLAEQSSYNEQFF. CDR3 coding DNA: TGTGCCAGCAGCTCCGTGGGACTAGCGGAACAAAGCTCCTACAATGAGCAGTTCTTC.

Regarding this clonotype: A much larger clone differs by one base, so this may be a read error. The CDR3 sequence: CSAQGGVGETRYF. CDR3 in DNA: TGCAGTGCTCAGGGGGGCGTGGGGGAGACCCGGTACTTC. The rearrangement uses TRBV20-1 and TRBJ2-5, with D tentatively TRBD1 (7 bases). Germline V CDR1 and CDR2: DFQATT, SNEGSKA (reference sequence). The length of the CDR3 is 13 residues.

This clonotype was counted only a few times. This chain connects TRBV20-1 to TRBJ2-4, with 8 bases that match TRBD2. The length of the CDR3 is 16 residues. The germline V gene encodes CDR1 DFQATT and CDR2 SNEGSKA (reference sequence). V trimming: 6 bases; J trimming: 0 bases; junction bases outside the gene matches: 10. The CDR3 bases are TGCAGTGCACGAACTAGCGGAATTTTAGCCAAAAACATTCAGTACTTC. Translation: CSARTSGILAKNIQYF.

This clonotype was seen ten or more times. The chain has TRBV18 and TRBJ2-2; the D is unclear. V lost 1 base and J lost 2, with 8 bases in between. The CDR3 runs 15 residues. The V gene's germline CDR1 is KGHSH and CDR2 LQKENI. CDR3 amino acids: CASSPQTSNTGELFF. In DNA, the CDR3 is TGTGCCAGCTCACCACAGACAAGTAACACCGGGGAGCTGTTTTTT.

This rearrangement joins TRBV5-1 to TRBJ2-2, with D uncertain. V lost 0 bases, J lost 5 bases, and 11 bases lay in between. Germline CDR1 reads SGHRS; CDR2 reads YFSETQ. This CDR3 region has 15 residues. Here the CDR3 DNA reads TGCGCCAGCAGCTTGGCAGGAAGAGAGACCGGGGAGCTGTTTTTT. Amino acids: CASSLAGRETGELFF.

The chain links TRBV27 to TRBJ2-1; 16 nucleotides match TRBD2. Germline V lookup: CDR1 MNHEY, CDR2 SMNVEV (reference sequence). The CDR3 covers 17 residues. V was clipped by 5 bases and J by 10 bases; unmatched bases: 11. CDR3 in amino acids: CASSPTPGLAGGYEQFF. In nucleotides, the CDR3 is TGTGCCAGCAGTCCCACCCCGGGACTAGCGGGGGGGTACGAGCAGTTCTTC.

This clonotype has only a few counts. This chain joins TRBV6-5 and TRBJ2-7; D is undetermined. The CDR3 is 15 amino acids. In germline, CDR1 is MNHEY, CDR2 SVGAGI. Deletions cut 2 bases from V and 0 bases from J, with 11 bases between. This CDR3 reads CASSYVGADSYEQYF. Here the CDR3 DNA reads TGTGCCAGCAGTTACGTAGGTGCCGACTCCTACGAGCAGTACTTC.

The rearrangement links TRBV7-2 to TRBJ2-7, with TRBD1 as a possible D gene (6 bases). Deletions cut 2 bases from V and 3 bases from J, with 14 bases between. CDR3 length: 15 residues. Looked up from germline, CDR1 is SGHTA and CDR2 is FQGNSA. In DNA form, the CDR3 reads TGTGCCAGCAGCTTACAGGGTCAGGGGCGCTACGAGCAGTACTTC. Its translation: CASSLQGQGRYEQYF.

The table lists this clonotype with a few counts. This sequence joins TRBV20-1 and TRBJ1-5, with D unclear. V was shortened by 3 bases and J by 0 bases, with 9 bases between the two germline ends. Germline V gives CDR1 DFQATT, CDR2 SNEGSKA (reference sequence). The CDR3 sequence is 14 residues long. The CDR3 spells CSASDEYSNQPQHF. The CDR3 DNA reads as TGCAGTGCTAGCGACGAGTATAGCAATCAGCCCCAGCATTTT.

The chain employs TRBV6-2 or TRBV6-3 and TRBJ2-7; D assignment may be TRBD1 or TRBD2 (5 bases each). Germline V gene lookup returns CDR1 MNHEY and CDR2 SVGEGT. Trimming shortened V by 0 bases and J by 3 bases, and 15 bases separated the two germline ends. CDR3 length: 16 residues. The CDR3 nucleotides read TGTGCCAGCAGTTACTCGGGCTCGGGACCGATCTACGAGCAGTACTTC. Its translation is CASSYSGSGPIYEQYF.

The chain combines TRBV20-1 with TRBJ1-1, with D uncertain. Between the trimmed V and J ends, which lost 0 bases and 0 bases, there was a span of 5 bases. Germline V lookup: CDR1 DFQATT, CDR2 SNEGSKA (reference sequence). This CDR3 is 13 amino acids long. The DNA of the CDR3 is TGCAGTGCTAGAGACAAAATGAACACTGAAGCTTTCTTT. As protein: CSARDKMNTEAFF.